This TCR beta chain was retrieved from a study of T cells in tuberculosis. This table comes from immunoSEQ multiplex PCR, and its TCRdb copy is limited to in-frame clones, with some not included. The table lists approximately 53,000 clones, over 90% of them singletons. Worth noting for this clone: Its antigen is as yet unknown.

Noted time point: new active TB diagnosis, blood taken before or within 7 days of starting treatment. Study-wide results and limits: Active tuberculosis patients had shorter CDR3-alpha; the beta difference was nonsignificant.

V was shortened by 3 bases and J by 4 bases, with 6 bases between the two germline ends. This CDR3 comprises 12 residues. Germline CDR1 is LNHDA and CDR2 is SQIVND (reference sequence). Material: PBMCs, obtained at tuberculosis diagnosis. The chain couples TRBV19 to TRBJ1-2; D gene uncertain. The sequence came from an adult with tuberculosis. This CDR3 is CASSISVYGYTF. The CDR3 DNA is TGTGCCAGTAGTATCTCAGTCTATGGCTACACCTTC.